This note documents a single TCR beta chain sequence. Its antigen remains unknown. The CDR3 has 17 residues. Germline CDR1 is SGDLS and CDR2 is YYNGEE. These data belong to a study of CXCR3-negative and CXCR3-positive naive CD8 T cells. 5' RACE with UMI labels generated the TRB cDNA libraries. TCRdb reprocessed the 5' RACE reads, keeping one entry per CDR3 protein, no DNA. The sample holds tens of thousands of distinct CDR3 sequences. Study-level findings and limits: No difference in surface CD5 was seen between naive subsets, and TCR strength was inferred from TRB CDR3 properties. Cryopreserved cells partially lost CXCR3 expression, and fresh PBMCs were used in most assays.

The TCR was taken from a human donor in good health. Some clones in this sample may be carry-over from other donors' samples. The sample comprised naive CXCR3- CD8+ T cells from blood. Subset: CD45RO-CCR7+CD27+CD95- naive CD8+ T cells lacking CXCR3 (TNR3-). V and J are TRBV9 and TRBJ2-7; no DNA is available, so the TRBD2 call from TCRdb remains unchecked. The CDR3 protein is CASSALGGLAGFYEQYF.